These 16 T cell receptor beta chains were all obtained from the same sample, sequenced in a study of technical replicates of blood from a few donors. Some clones are missing from TCRdb's copy, which holds only in-frame ones; the method was immunoSEQ multiplex PCR. The sample has more than 90,000 clones, 95% seen once; the top ten hold about 0.25%. The sample taken for sequencing was T cells isolated from PBMCs. These receptor sequences come from a human donor in good health.

The rearrangement uses TRBV6-1 and TRBJ2-1; the match to TRBD2 covers 11 bases. The CDR3 spans 15 residues. Trimming took 2 bases from V and 4 from J; bases not matched to a gene: 1. CDR1 is MNHNS, CDR2 SASEGT, per germline. The DNA of the CDR3 is TGTGCCAGCAGTGAACGGACTAGCGGGTACAATGAGCAGTTCTTC. It is translated as CASSERTSGYNEQFF.

This sequence joins TRBV13 and TRBJ2-7, with D perhaps matching TRBD1 (5 bases). With 5 bases removed from V and 4 bases from J, the gap between germline ends came to 15 bases. The germline V gene encodes CDR1 PRHDT and CDR2 FYEKMQ (reference sequence). This CDR3 contains 14 residues. The CDR3 spells CASSLNRGLYEQYF. The CDR3 nucleotides are TGTGCCAGCAGCCTCAATAGGGGCCTATACGAGCAGTACTTC. Combining the CDR3 with reference TRBV13 and TRBJ2-7 gives the whole variable domain AAGVIQSPRHLIKEKRETATLKCYPIPRHDTVYWYQQGPGQDPQFLISFYEKMQSDKGSIPDRFSAQQFSDYHSELNMSSLELGDSALYFCASSLNRGLYEQYFGPGTRLTVT.

This chain joins TRBV5-1 and TRBJ2-1; D gene unclear. V dropped 0 bases and J dropped 0 bases, with 10 bases sitting between them. The germline gives CDR1 SGHRS, CDR2 YFSETQ. This CDR3 has 16 amino acids. CDR3 DNA: TGCGCCAGCAGCTTGGCCTATCTCACCTCCTACAATGAGCAGTTCTTC. It specifies CASSLAYLTSYNEQFF.

The chain couples TRBV13 to TRBJ2-7; no clear D. Per the germline V gene, CDR1 is PRHDT and CDR2 is FYEKMQ (reference sequence). Trimming took 3 bases from V and 0 from J, leaving 6 bases between them. The CDR3 covers 13 residues. As DNA, the CDR3 is TGTGCCAGCAGCTTCGAGGACTCCTACGAGCAGTACTTC. Its protein is CASSFEDSYEQYF.

V and J are TRBV6-5 and TRBJ1-2; tentative D call: TRBD1 (5 bases). Germline V gene sequence: CDR1 MNHEY, CDR2 SVGAGI. Trimming removed 5 bases from V and 4 bases from J, with 17 bases in between. The CDR3 contains 15 residues. CDR3: CASSAFGTGGYGYTF. In nucleotides, the CDR3 is TGTGCCAGCAGTGCTTTCGGGACGGGGGGCTATGGCTACACCTTC.

V and J are TRBV28 and TRBJ1-1, with 9 nucleotides matching TRBD1. V was pared by 5 bases and J by 5 bases, with 0 bases of the junction left unmatched. CDR1 is MDHEN, CDR2 SYDVKM, per germline. The CDR3 sequence is 12 residues long. The CDR3 DNA sequence: TGTGCCAGCAGTGACAGGGGGACTGAAGCTTTCTTT. Amino acids: CASSDRGTEAFF.

The V call is TRBV9, the J call TRBJ2-7, with 8 positions matching TRBD2. Germline CDR1 is SGDLS and CDR2 is YYNGEE. With 2 bases clipped from V and 2 bases from J, the junction kept 3 bases outside the gene matches. The CDR3 has 14 amino acids. CDR3 nucleotides: TGTGCCAGCAGCGTCGGGACTAGAACCTACGAGCAGTACTTC. Its protein is CASSVGTRTYEQYF.

The J gene is TRBJ2-1, the V gene TRBV12-5; weak D call: TRBD2 (5 bases). V was shortened by 0 bases and J by 10 bases, with 7 bases between the two germline ends. The CDR3 extends over 12 amino acids. The germline gives CDR1 LGHNT, CDR2 FRNRAP. Written as DNA, the CDR3 is TGTGCTAGTGGTTTGGTACTAGGGGAGCAGTTCTTC. It codes for CASGLVLGEQFF. The full variable domain, in which reference TRBV12-5 and TRBJ2-1 provide the parts outside the CDR3, is DARVTQTPRHKVTEMGQEVTMRCQPILGHNTVFWYRQTMMQGLELLAYFRNRAPLDDSGMPKDRFSAEMPDATLATLKIQPSEPRDSAVYFCASGLVLGEQFFGPGTRLTVL.

The chain recombines TRBV10-3 with TRBJ2-5, with 10 bases aligning to TRBD1. The V segment lost 4 bases and the J segment 4 bases; nucleotides outside the gene matches: 6. CDR1 is ENHRY, CDR2 SYGVKD, per germline. This CDR3 contains 15 residues. The CDR3 is CAISGDRGLGETQYF. CDR3 sequence (DNA): TGTGCCATCAGTGGTGACAGGGGGCTTGGAGAGACCCAGTACTTC.

The chain recombines TRBV4-1 with TRBJ2-1; D is unclear. CDR1 and CDR2 from the germline V gene are MGHRA and YSYEKL. The CDR3 sequence is 18 residues long. The V end was cut by 2 bases, the J end by 0 bases, with 17 bases between. CDR3 coding DNA: TGCGCCAGCAGCCAAAAACGGCGCGGATTTAGCTCCTACAATGAGCAGTTCTTC. It codes for CASSQKRRGFSSYNEQFF.

The chain links TRBV6-5 to TRBJ2-7, with D unclear. The CDR3 is 11 residues long. Per germline, CDR1 MNHEY and CDR2 SVGAGI. V was pared by 5 bases and J by 7 bases, with 9 bases between. CDR3 in DNA: TGTGCCAGCAGTACCCTAGTGGAGCAGTACTTC. Its protein product is CASSTLVEQYF.

The chain is built from TRBV6-1 and TRBJ2-7, with D perhaps TRBD2 (6 bases). The CDR3 runs 15 residues. Germline V gene data show CDR1 as MNHNS and CDR2 as SASEGT. Trimming pared 2 bases from V and 5 bases from J, leaving 16 bases between. CDR3 bases: TGTGCCAGCAGTGAAAAAAGGCTAGCGAGTCACGAGCAGTACTTC. This sequence encodes CASSEKRLASHEQYF.

This chain joins TRBV28 and TRBJ1-4; D remains ambiguous. The length of the CDR3 is 12 residues. CDR1 and CDR2 from the germline V gene are MDHEN and SYDVKM. V lost 4 bases and J 6 bases, leaving 6 bases between the germline ends. The CDR3 here is CASSSLDEKLFF. The CDR3 DNA reads as TGTGCCAGCAGTTCCCTCGATGAAAAACTGTTTTTT.

J is TRBJ1-5 and V is TRBV10-3; D not certain. From germline, CDR1 is ENHRY and CDR2 SYGVKD. V was pared by 0 bases and J by 4 bases, with 13 bases between. CDR3 length: 16 amino acids. CDR3 loop: CAISESFQSGNQPQHF. CDR3 coding DNA: TGTGCCATCAGTGAGTCTTTTCAGTCGGGAAATCAGCCCCAGCATTTT.

This rearrangement joins TRBV27 to TRBJ1-1; 8 bases match TRBD1. The trim removed 8 bases at V and 1 base at J, leaving 15 bases unmatched. Germline V gives CDR1 MNHEY, CDR2 SMNVEV (reference sequence). CDR3 length equals 17 residues. CDR3 in amino acids: CASRNRGWVVPNTEAFF. CDR3 DNA: TGTGCCAGCCGGAACAGGGGGTGGGTGGTTCCGAACACTGAAGCTTTCTTT.

The sample holds one count of this clone. This chain links TRBV19 with TRBJ2-3; 13 bases fit TRBD2. The V gene end was trimmed by 6 bases and the J gene end by 2 bases; junction bases not matched to a gene: 11. The germline CDR1 and CDR2 sequences are LNHDA and SQIVND (reference sequence). The CDR3 length is 18 residues. CDR3 DNA: TGTGCCAGTAGCCCCGGACTAGCGGGGGCCCAACACACAGATACGCAGTATTTT. Amino acids: CASSPGLAGAQHTDTQYF.